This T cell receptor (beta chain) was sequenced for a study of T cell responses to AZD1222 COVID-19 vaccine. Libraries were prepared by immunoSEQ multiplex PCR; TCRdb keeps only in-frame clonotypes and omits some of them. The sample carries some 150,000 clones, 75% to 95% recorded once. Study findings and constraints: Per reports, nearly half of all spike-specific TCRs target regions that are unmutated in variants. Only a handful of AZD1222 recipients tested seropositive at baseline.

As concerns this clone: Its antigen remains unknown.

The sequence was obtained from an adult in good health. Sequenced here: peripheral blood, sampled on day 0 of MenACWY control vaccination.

CDR3 residues: CASTATRDSEAFF. The CDR3, as DNA: TGTGCCAGCACTGCAACCCGGGACAGTGAAGCTTTCTTT. The chain uses TRBV6-5 and TRBJ1-1; 7 nucleotides line up with TRBD1. V was pared by 7 bases and J by 7 bases, with 9 bases of the junction left unmatched. There are 13 residues in the CDR3. Per the germline V gene, CDR1 is MNHEY and CDR2 is SVGAGI.